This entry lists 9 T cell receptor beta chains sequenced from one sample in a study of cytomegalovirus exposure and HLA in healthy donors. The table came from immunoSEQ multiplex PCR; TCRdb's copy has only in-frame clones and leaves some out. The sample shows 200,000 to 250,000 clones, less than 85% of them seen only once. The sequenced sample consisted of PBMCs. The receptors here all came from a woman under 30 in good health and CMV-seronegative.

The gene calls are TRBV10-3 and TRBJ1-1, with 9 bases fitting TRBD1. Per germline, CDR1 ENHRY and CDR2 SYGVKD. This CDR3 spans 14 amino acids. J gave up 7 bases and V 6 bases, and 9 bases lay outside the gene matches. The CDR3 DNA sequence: TGTGCCATCAGGGAGGGACAGGGCATCGGTGAAGCTTTCTTT. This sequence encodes CAIREGQGIGEAFF.

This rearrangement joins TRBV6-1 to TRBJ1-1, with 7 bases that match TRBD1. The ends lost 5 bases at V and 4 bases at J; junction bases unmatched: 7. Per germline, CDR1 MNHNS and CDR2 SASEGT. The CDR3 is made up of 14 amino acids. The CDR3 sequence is CASSPDREATEAFF. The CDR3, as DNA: TGTGCCAGCAGTCCTGACAGGGAAGCCACTGAAGCTTTCTTT.

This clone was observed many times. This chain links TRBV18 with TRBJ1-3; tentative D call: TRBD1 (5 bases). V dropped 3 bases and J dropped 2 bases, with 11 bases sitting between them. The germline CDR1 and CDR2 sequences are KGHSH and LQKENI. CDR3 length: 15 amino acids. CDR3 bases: TGTGCCAGCTCACCCAACCAGGACACTGGAAACACCATATATTTT. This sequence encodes CASSPNQDTGNTIYF.

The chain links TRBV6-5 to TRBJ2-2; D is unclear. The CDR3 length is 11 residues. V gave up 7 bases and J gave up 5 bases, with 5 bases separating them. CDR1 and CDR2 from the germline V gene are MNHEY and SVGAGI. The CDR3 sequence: CASKTTGELFF. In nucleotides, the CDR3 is TGTGCCAGCAAAACTACCGGGGAGCTGTTTTTT.

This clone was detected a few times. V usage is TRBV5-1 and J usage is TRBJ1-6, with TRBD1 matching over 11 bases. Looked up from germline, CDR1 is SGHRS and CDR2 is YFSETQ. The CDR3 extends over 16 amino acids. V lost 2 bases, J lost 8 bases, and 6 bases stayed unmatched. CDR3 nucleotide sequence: TGCGCCAGCAGCTTCACCTCGGACAGGGGGCATTCACCCCTCCACTTT. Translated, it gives CASSFTSDRGHSPLHF.

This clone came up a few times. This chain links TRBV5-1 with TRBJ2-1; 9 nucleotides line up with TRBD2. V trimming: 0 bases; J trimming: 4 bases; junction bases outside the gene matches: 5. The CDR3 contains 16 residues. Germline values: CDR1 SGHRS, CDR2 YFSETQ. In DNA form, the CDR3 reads TGCGCCAGCAGCTTGGAGCCTAGCGGGAAATACAATGAGCAGTTCTTC. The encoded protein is CASSLEPSGKYNEQFF.

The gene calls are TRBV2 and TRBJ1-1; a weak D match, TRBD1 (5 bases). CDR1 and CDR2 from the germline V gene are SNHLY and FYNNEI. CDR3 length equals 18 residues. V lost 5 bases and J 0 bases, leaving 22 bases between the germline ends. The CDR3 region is CASSNPGTPGGVNTEAFF. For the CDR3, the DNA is TGTGCCAGCAGTAATCCCGGGACCCCGGGCGGGGTGAACACTGAAGCTTTCTTT.

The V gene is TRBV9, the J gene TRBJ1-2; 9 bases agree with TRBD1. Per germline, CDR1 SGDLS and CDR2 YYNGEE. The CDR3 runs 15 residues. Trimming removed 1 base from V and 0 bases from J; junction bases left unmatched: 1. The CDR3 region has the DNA TGTGCCAGCAGCGTAACAGGGGGCGCTAACTATGGCTACACCTTC. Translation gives CASSVTGGANYGYTF.

The DNA for the CDR3 is TGTGCCATCAGTGAGTCGGGAAAAATGAACACTGAAGCTTTCTTT. This encodes CAISESGKMNTEAFF. V usage is TRBV10-3 and J usage is TRBJ1-1; D is unresolved. V was pared by 0 bases and J by 0 bases, with 8 bases between. Germline lookup yields CDR1 ENHRY and CDR2 SYGVKD. This CDR3 has 15 amino acids.